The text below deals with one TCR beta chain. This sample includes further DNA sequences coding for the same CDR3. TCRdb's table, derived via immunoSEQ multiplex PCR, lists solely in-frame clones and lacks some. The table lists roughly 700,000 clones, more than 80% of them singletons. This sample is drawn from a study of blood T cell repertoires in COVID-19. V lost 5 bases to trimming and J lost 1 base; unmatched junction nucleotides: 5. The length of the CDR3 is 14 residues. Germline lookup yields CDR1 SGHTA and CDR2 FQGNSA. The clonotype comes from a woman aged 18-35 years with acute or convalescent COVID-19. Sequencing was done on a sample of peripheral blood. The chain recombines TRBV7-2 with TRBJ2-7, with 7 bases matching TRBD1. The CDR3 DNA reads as TGTGCCAGCAGCCTCAGACAGGGATCCTACGAGCAGTACTTC. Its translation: CASSLRQGSYEQYF.